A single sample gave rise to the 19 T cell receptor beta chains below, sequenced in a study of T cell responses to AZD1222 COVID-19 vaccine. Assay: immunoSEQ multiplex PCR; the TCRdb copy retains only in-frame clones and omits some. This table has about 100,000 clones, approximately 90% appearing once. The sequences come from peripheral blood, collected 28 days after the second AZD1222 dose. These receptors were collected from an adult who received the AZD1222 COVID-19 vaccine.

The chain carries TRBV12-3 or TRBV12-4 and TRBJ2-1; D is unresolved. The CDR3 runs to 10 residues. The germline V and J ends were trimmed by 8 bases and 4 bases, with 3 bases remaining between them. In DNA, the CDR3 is TGTGCCAGCGGGTACAATGAGCAGTTCTTC. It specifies CASGYNEQFF.

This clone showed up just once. CDR3: CASSTVGAEKAFF. The CDR3, as DNA: TGTGCCAGTAGTACGGTTGGGGCAGAGAAAGCTTTCTTT. The rearrangement links TRBV19 to TRBJ1-1, with D possibly matching TRBD1 (5 bases). Trimming left V 4 bases short and J 9 bases short, with 15 bases between. Germline V gene lookup returns CDR1 LNHDA and CDR2 SQIVND (reference sequence). The CDR3 runs 13 residues.

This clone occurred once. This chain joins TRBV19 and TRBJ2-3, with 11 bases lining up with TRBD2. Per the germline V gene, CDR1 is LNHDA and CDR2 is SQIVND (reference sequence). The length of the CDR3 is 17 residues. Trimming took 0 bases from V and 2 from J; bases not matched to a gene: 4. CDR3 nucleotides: TGTGCCAGTAGTATAGAAGGGACTAGCGGACCCACAGATACGCAGTATTTT. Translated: CASSIEGTSGPTDTQYF. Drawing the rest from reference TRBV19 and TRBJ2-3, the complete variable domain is DGGITQSPKYLFRKEGQNVTLSCEQNLNHDAMYWYRQDPGQGLRLIYYSQIVNDFQKGDIAEGYSVSREKKESFPLTVTSAQKNPTAFYLCASSIEGTSGPTDTQYFGPGTRLTVL.

CDR3 residues: CASYDRDRGLRNTEAFF. CDR3 DNA sequence: TGTGCCAGCTATGACCGGGACAGGGGGCTAAGAAACACTGAAGCTTTCTTT. The chain recombines TRBV19 with TRBJ1-1; 12 bases align to TRBD1. The CDR3 consists of 17 residues. Per germline, CDR1 LNHDA and CDR2 SQIVND (reference sequence). V dropped 9 bases and J dropped 2; count of bases not matched to a gene: 13.

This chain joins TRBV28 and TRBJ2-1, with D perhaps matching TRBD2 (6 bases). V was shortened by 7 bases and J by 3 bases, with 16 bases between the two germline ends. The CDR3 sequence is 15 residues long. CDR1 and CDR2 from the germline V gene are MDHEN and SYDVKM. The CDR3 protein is CASTSPRRVYNEQFF. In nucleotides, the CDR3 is TGTGCCAGCACTTCCCCGCGGAGGGTCTACAATGAGCAGTTCTTC.

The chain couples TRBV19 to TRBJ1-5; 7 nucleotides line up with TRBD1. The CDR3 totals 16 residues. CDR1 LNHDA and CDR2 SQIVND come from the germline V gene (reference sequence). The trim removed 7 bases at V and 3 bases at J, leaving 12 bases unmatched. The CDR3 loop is CASNRVTGNPNQPQHF. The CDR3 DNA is TGTGCCAGTAACCGGGTGACAGGGAACCCCAATCAGCCCCAGCATTTT.

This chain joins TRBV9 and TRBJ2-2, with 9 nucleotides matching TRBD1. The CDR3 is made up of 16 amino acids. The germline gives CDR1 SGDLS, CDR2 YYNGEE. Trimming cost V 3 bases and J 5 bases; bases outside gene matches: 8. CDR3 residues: CASSEAGTGITGELFF. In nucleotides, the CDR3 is TGTGCCAGCAGCGAGGCCGGGACAGGGATTACCGGGGAGCTGTTTTTT.

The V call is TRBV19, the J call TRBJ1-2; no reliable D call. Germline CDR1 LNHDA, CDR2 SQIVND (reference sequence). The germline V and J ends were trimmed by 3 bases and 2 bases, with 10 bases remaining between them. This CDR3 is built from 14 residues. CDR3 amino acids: CASSMAGPNYGYTF. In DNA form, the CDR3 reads TGTGCCAGTAGTATGGCCGGTCCAAACTATGGCTACACCTTC.

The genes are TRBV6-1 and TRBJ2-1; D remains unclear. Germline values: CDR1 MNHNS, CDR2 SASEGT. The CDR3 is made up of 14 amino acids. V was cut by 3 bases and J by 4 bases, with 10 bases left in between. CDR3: CASSDRIGYNEQFF. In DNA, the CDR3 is TGTGCCAGCAGTGACCGGATCGGGTACAATGAGCAGTTCTTC.

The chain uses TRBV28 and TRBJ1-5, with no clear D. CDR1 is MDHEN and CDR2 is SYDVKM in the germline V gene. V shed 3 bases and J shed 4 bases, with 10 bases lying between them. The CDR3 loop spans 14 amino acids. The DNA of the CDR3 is TGTGCCAGCAGTTTGAATTTGGGAAATCAGCCCCAGCATTTT. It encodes CASSLNLGNQPQHF.

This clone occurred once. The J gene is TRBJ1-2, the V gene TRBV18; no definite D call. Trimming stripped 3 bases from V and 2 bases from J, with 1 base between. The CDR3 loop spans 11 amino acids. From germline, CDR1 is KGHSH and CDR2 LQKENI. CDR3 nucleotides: TGTGCCAGCTCACCCAACTATGGCTACACCTTC. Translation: CASSPNYGYTF. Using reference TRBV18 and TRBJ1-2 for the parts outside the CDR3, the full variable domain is NAGVMQNPRHLVRRRGQEARLRCSPMKGHSHVYWYRQLPEEGLKFMVYLQKENIIDESGMPKERFSAEFPKEGPSILRIQQVVRGDSAAYFCASSPNYGYTFGSGTRLTVV.

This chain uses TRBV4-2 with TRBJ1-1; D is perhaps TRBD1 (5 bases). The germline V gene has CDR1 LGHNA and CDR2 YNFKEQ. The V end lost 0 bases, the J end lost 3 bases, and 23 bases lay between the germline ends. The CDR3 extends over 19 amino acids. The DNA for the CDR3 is TGTGCCAGCAGCCAAGATGGGCCCAGGGTGTGGGGAGGGTACACTGAAGCTTTCTTT. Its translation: CASSQDGPRVWGGYTEAFF.

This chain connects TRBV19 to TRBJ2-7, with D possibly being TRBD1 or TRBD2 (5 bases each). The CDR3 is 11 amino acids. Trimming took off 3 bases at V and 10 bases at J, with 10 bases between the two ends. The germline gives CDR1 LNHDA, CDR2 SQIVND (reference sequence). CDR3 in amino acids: CASSIRDRQYF. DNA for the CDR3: TGTGCCAGTAGTATCCGGGACCGTCAGTACTTC. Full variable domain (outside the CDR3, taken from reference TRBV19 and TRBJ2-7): DGGITQSPKYLFRKEGQNVTLSCEQNLNHDAMYWYRQDPGQGLRLIYYSQIVNDFQKGDIAEGYSVSREKKESFPLTVTSAQKNPTAFYLCASSIRDRQYFGPGTRLTVT.

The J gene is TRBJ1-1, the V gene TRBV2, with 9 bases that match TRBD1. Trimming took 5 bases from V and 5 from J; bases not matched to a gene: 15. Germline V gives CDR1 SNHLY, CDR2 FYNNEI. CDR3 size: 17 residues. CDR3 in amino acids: CASSKGTPGQGWTEAFF. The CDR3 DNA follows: TGTGCCAGCAGTAAGGGCACCCCGGGACAGGGATGGACTGAAGCTTTCTTT.

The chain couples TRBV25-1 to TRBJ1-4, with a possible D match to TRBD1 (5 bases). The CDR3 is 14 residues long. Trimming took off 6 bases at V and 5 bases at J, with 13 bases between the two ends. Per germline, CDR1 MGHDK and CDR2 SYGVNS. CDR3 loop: CASRDTGRNEKLFF. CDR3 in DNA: TGTGCCAGCAGGGATACGGGGCGGAATGAAAAACTGTTTTTT.

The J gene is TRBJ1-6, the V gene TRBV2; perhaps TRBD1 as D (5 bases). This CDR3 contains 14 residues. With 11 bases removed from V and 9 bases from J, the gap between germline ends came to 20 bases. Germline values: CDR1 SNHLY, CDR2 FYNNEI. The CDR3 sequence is CAGRSQATGSPLHF. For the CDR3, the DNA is TGTGCCGGGAGATCACAGGCAACCGGTTCACCCCTCCACTTT. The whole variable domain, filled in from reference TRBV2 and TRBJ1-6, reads EPEVTQTPSHQVTQMGQEVILRCVPISNHLYFYWYRQILGQKVEFLVSFYNNEISEKSEIFDDQFSVERPDGSNFTLKIRSTKLEDSAMYFCAGRSQATGSPLHFGNGTRLTVT.

CDR3 sequence (DNA): TGTGCCAGCAGTTTAGGGGTCCAGCCCCAGCATTTT. It encodes CASSLGVQPQHF. V is TRBV12-3 or TRBV12-4 and J is TRBJ1-5; D ambiguous. The germline V and J ends were trimmed by 1 base and 7 bases, with 5 bases remaining between them. This CDR3 spans 12 amino acids.

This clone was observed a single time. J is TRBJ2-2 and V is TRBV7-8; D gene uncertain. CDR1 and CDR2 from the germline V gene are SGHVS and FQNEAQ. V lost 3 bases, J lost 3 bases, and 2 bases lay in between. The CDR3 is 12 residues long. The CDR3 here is CASSFYTGELFF. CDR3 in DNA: TGTGCCAGCAGCTTCTACACCGGGGAGCTGTTTTTT.

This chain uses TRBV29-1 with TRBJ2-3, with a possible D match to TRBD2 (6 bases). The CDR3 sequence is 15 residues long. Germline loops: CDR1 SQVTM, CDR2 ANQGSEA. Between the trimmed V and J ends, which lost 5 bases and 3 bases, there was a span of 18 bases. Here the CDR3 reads CSVPTGGLGTDTQYF. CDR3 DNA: TGCAGCGTTCCCACTGGGGGGTTGGGAACAGATACGCAGTATTTT.